Listed below are T cell receptor beta chains from one sample, sequenced in a study of blood T cell repertoires in COVID-19. Produced via immunoSEQ multiplex PCR; TCRdb's table is partial and in-frame only. The sample has 180,000 or so clones; approximately 84% are singletons. Material: peripheral blood. The source of these receptors is a man between 35 and 55 years old who had recovered from COVID-19. CDR3s include the opening cysteine and the closing phenylalanine or tryptophan. Each record gives: clone size, V gene, D gene, J gene, CDR3 DNA, CDR3 protein. The D gene is left open where the match is weak. A row's size may be missing; if present it is once, few, many or a size class.

abundance: NA; v_gene: TRBV6-5; d_gene: TRBD1; j_gene: TRBJ2-2; CDR3nt: TGTGCCAGCAGATCTGGGACAGGGTGGACCGGGGAGCTGTTTTTT; CDR3aa: CASRSGTGWTGELFF
abundance: NA; v_gene: TRBV6-6; d_gene: TRBD1; j_gene: TRBJ1-2; CDR3nt: TGTGCCAGCAGACCCGGACAGGGCCTCAACTATGGCTACACCTTC; CDR3aa: CASRPGQGLNYGYTF
abundance: NA; v_gene: TRBV19; d_gene: NA; j_gene: TRBJ2-3; CDR3nt: TGTGCCAGTAGTATCCTAGGCTGGAGCAAATCTAGCACAGATACGCAGTATTTT; CDR3aa: CASSILGWSKSSTDTQYF
abundance: NA; v_gene: TRBV4-3; d_gene: NA; j_gene: TRBJ2-3; CDR3nt: TGCGCCAGCAGCCAAGTCATAGGCGGGACTAGCACAGATACGCAGTATTTT; CDR3aa: CASSQVIGGTSTDTQYF
abundance: NA; v_gene: TRBV6-2/TRBV6-3; d_gene: NA; j_gene: TRBJ1-2; CDR3nt: TGTGCCAGCAGTCCACAAGGGGGCTATGGCTACACCTTC; CDR3aa: CASSPQGGYGYTF
abundance: NA; v_gene: TRBV7-3; d_gene: NA; j_gene: TRBJ2-5; CDR3nt: TGTGCCAGCAGCTTAAGCCCACTAGAGACCCAGTACTTC; CDR3aa: CASSLSPLETQYF
abundance: NA; v_gene: TRBV3-1/TRBV3-2; d_gene: TRBD2; j_gene: TRBJ2-3; CDR3nt: TGTGCCAGCAGCCAAGTAGACGGGAGGGCCGTAGATACGCAGTATTTT; CDR3aa: CASSQVDGRAVDTQYF
abundance: few; v_gene: TRBV29-1; d_gene: NA; j_gene: TRBJ1-5; CDR3nt: TGCAGCGTTCCTAGCCAAAGAGTCAATCAGCCCCAGCATTTT; CDR3aa: CSVPSQRVNQPQHF
abundance: NA; v_gene: TRBV6-5; d_gene: NA; j_gene: TRBJ2-2; CDR3nt: TGTGCCAGCAGTTATTTGGGACAAATCGCTCCCGGGGAGCTGTTTTTT; CDR3aa: CASSYLGQIAPGELFF
abundance: NA; v_gene: TRBV2; d_gene: NA; j_gene: TRBJ1-5; CDR3nt: TGTGCCAGCAGTGCCGAACAGGGCAATCAGCCCCAGCATTTT; CDR3aa: CASSAEQGNQPQHF
abundance: once; v_gene: TRBV5-4; d_gene: NA; j_gene: TRBJ2-5; CDR3nt: TGTGCCAGCAGTGACAGCCAAGAGACCCAGTACTTC; CDR3aa: CASSDSQETQYF
abundance: NA; v_gene: TRBV5-5; d_gene: TRBD1; j_gene: TRBJ1-6; CDR3nt: TGTGCCAGCAGACAGGGGGCATTGGAGAATTCACCCCTCCACTTT; CDR3aa: CASRQGALENSPLHF
abundance: NA; v_gene: TRBV15; d_gene: TRBD2; j_gene: TRBJ2-7; CDR3nt: TGTGCCACCAGCAGAGAGGCTAGCGGGGCCTCCTACGAGCAGTACTTC; CDR3aa: CATSREASGASYEQYF
abundance: NA; v_gene: TRBV5-1; d_gene: NA; j_gene: TRBJ2-1; CDR3nt: TGCGCCAGCAGCACGGACCGGTCTGTGAGGGATGAGCAGTTCTTC; CDR3aa: CASSTDRSVRDEQFF
abundance: NA; v_gene: TRBV10-1; d_gene: NA; j_gene: TRBJ1-2; CDR3nt: TGCGCCAGCAGTGACCCGAGACACCGAGACTATGGCTACACCTTC; CDR3aa: CASSDPRHRDYGYTF
abundance: NA; v_gene: TRBV10-3; d_gene: NA; j_gene: TRBJ2-1; CDR3nt: TGTGCCATCAGTGATCGGGGGGAGCAGTTCTTC; CDR3aa: CAISDRGEQFF
abundance: NA; v_gene: TRBV4-3; d_gene: NA; j_gene: TRBJ1-1; CDR3nt: TGCGCCAGCAGGGCCGGCAGGGAGAACACTGAAGCTTTCTTT; CDR3aa: CASRAGRENTEAFF
abundance: NA; v_gene: TRBV7-9; d_gene: NA; j_gene: TRBJ1-1; CDR3nt: TGTGCCAGCAGCAACAGGGTGCGAACTGAAGCTTTCTTT; CDR3aa: CASSNRVRTEAFF
abundance: NA; v_gene: TRBV30; d_gene: NA; j_gene: TRBJ2-7; CDR3nt: TGTGCCTGGAACACAGGGAACACCTACGAGCAGTACTTC; CDR3aa: CAWNTGNTYEQYF
abundance: NA; v_gene: TRBV28; d_gene: NA; j_gene: TRBJ2-3; CDR3nt: TGTGCCAGCAGTCCACAGGGAAGTCCGCCAGATACGCAGTATTTT; CDR3aa: CASSPQGSPPDTQYF
abundance: NA; v_gene: TRBV4-2; d_gene: NA; j_gene: TRBJ2-2; CDR3nt: TGTGCCAGCAGCCAAGTTAGCAGCTGGCCCGGGGAGCTGTTTTTT; CDR3aa: CASSQVSSWPGELFF
abundance: NA; v_gene: TRBV12-3/TRBV12-4; d_gene: TRBD1; j_gene: TRBJ2-1; CDR3nt: TGTGCCAGCAGTTTTAGGGGGCATGAGCAGTTCTTC; CDR3aa: CASSFRGHEQFF
abundance: NA; v_gene: TRBV9; d_gene: NA; j_gene: TRBJ1-3; CDR3nt: TGTGCCAGCAGCGTAGCCAGGGTCGCGAACACCATATATTTT; CDR3aa: CASSVARVANTIYF
abundance: NA; v_gene: TRBV7-2; d_gene: TRBD1; j_gene: TRBJ2-5; CDR3nt: TGTGCCAGCAGCTTTGACAGGGGCCAAGAGACCCAGTACTTC; CDR3aa: CASSFDRGQETQYF
abundance: NA; v_gene: TRBV9; d_gene: TRBD2; j_gene: TRBJ2-1; CDR3nt: TGTGCCAGCAGCGTAGGCGGCGGGAGCTCCTACAATGAGCAGTTCTTC; CDR3aa: CASSVGGGSSYNEQFF
abundance: NA; v_gene: TRBV5-6; d_gene: TRBD1; j_gene: TRBJ1-2; CDR3nt: TGTGCCAGCAGCCCAGGGGACAGGCCTGAATATGGCTACACCTTC; CDR3aa: CASSPGDRPEYGYTF
abundance: few; v_gene: TRBV10-2; d_gene: TRBD2; j_gene: TRBJ2-5; CDR3nt: TGCGCCAGCAGAGAACCCGGGAGGGCAGAGACCCAGTACTTC; CDR3aa: CASREPGRAETQYF
abundance: NA; v_gene: TRBV7-8; d_gene: NA; j_gene: TRBJ1-3; CDR3nt: TGTGCCAGCAGCTTAGCGGGAGTCTCTGGAAACACCATATATTTT; CDR3aa: CASSLAGVSGNTIYF
abundance: NA; v_gene: TRBV7-2; d_gene: TRBD1; j_gene: TRBJ1-2; CDR3nt: TGTGCCAGCAGCTTAGGGGGGCAGGGGGCCTATGGCTACACCTTC; CDR3aa: CASSLGGQGAYGYTF
abundance: once; v_gene: TRBV24-1; d_gene: NA; j_gene: TRBJ2-7; CDR3nt: TGTGCCACCAGTGATTCACAAGGGGCGAAGCAGTACTTC; CDR3aa: CATSDSQGAKQYF
abundance: NA; v_gene: TRBV7-9; d_gene: TRBD1; j_gene: TRBJ1-4; CDR3nt: TGTGCCAGCAGCTTTGGCGGGACAGGGGGGCGAGGTGAAAAACTGTTTTTT; CDR3aa: CASSFGGTGGRGEKLFF
abundance: once; v_gene: TRBV7-9; d_gene: NA; j_gene: TRBJ2-2; CDR3nt: TGTGCCAGCAGCTTAGCGGGTCAGGTGAACACCGGGGAGCTGTTTTTT; CDR3aa: CASSLAGQVNTGELFF
abundance: once; v_gene: TRBV19; d_gene: TRBD2; j_gene: TRBJ2-5; CDR3nt: TGTGCCAGTAGTCCCCGACTAGCAGGTCCGCAAGAGACCCAGTACTTC; CDR3aa: CASSPRLAGPQETQYF
abundance: few; v_gene: TRBV27; d_gene: NA; j_gene: TRBJ2-3; CDR3nt: TGTGCCAGCAAGGAGGACCGAAGCACAGATACGCAGTATTTT; CDR3aa: CASKEDRSTDTQYF
abundance: once; v_gene: TRBV6-2/TRBV6-3; d_gene: TRBD1; j_gene: TRBJ1-2; CDR3nt: TGTGCCAGCAGTTACACGCCGGGACAGGGGGCGGACTATGGCTACACCTTC; CDR3aa: CASSYTPGQGADYGYTF
abundance: NA; v_gene: TRBV4-1; d_gene: TRBD1; j_gene: TRBJ2-7; CDR3nt: TGCGCCAGCAGCCAACCCCGGGACAGGGGCGCCTACGAGCAGTACTTC; CDR3aa: CASSQPRDRGAYEQYF
abundance: NA; v_gene: TRBV10-3; d_gene: TRBD1; j_gene: TRBJ2-1; CDR3nt: TGTGCCATCAGTGAGGGACAGGACAGGCGGGCCTACAATGAGCAGTTCTTC; CDR3aa: CAISEGQDRRAYNEQFF
abundance: NA; v_gene: TRBV7-2; d_gene: NA; j_gene: TRBJ2-5; CDR3nt: TGTGCCAGCAGCCAACCTGCGGGGGAGACCCAGTACTTC; CDR3aa: CASSQPAGETQYF
abundance: NA; v_gene: TRBV30; d_gene: NA; j_gene: TRBJ1-2; CDR3nt: TGTGCCTGGAGTAAACAGGCTTCTAACTATGGCTACACCTTC; CDR3aa: CAWSKQASNYGYTF
abundance: NA; v_gene: TRBV11-3; d_gene: TRBD1; j_gene: TRBJ1-2; CDR3nt: TGTGCCAGCAGCCCTCCTTGGACAGGGGCTCGTTATGGCTACACCTTC; CDR3aa: CASSPPWTGARYGYTF
abundance: NA; v_gene: TRBV13; d_gene: NA; j_gene: TRBJ2-3; CDR3nt: TGTGCCAGCAGCCTAGACTCATTCACAGATACGCAGTATTTT; CDR3aa: CASSLDSFTDTQYF
abundance: NA; v_gene: TRBV7-2; d_gene: TRBD1; j_gene: TRBJ1-2; CDR3nt: TGTGCCAGCTTCCCGGCAGGGGGCGCCGGAGGGGGCTACACCTTC; CDR3aa: CASFPAGGAGGGYTF
abundance: NA; v_gene: TRBV11-2; d_gene: NA; j_gene: TRBJ2-3; CDR3nt: TGTGCCAGCAGCTTTAATACAGATACGCAGTATTTT; CDR3aa: CASSFNTDTQYF
abundance: NA; v_gene: TRBV4-2; d_gene: NA; j_gene: TRBJ2-1; CDR3nt: TGTGCCAGCAGCCAGACCGCGGGACCAGCCTACAATGAGCAGTTCTTC; CDR3aa: CASSQTAGPAYNEQFF
abundance: NA; v_gene: TRBV18; d_gene: TRBD1; j_gene: TRBJ2-1; CDR3nt: TGTGCCAGCTCACCTCCTCGGGACAGGGGACCCTACAATGAGCAGTTCTTC; CDR3aa: CASSPPRDRGPYNEQFF
abundance: once; v_gene: TRBV24-1; d_gene: NA; j_gene: TRBJ2-7; CDR3nt: TGTGCCACCAGTGAGCGGGGTTCGGGGTACGAGCAGTACTTC; CDR3aa: CATSERGSGYEQYF
abundance: NA; v_gene: TRBV27; d_gene: NA; j_gene: TRBJ1-1; CDR3nt: TGTGCCAGCAGTCCCTGGGGCCCAGGTGAAGCTTTCTTT; CDR3aa: CASSPWGPGEAFF
abundance: once; v_gene: TRBV28; d_gene: NA; j_gene: TRBJ2-7; CDR3nt: TGTGCCAGCAGTTTATTTGGAGGAGAACGGTCCTACGAGCAGTACTTC; CDR3aa: CASSLFGGERSYEQYF
abundance: NA; v_gene: TRBV12-3/TRBV12-4; d_gene: TRBD1; j_gene: TRBJ1-1; CDR3nt: TGTGCCAGCAGCTGGACAGGGAAGTCTGAAGCTTTCTTT; CDR3aa: CASSWTGKSEAFF
abundance: NA; v_gene: TRBV27; d_gene: NA; j_gene: TRBJ2-3; CDR3nt: TGTGCCAGCAGGGGGGGAACAGATACGCAGTATTTT; CDR3aa: CASRGGTDTQYF
abundance: NA; v_gene: TRBV19; d_gene: TRBD1; j_gene: TRBJ2-7; CDR3nt: TGTGCCAGTAGTCTCGGACAGGGGTCCAACGAGCAGTACTTC; CDR3aa: CASSLGQGSNEQYF
abundance: NA; v_gene: TRBV6-5; d_gene: NA; j_gene: TRBJ1-1; CDR3nt: TGTGCCAGCAGTTATGACAGTTTGAACACTGAAGCTTTCTTT; CDR3aa: CASSYDSLNTEAFF
abundance: few; v_gene: TRBV19; d_gene: NA; j_gene: TRBJ1-2; CDR3nt: TGTGCCAGTAGTATATACAAGCCCCACCTGGGAGGTGGCTACACCTTC; CDR3aa: CASSIYKPHLGGGYTF
abundance: NA; v_gene: TRBV30; d_gene: NA; j_gene: TRBJ1-6; CDR3nt: TGTGCCTGGAGGCACCGGGGAAACCGAAGCACCCCTTCACCCCTCCACTTT; CDR3aa: CAWRHRGNRSTPSPLHF
abundance: NA; v_gene: TRBV5-4; d_gene: TRBD1; j_gene: TRBJ2-7; CDR3nt: TGTGCCAGCAGCCCTCGGACAGGGGGCTACGAGCAGTACTTC; CDR3aa: CASSPRTGGYEQYF
abundance: once; v_gene: TRBV5-4; d_gene: NA; j_gene: TRBJ1-6; CDR3nt: TGTGCCAGCAGCCCTCGACCGGACAGTCATAATTCACCCCTCCACTTT; CDR3aa: CASSPRPDSHNSPLHF
abundance: NA; v_gene: TRBV7-8; d_gene: NA; j_gene: TRBJ2-7; CDR3nt: TGTGCCAGCAGCTTGCGGAGGTCCGAGCAGTACTTC; CDR3aa: CASSLRRSEQYF